The T cell receptor (beta chain) described here comes from a study of shared clonotypes between healthy human individuals. TCRdb keeps only in-frame clones here, not all; method: immunoSEQ multiplex PCR. The sample shows about 120,000 clones, around 73% of them seen only once. The CDR3 is 14 amino acids. Germline V gene data show CDR1 as GTSNPN and CDR2 as SVGIG (reference sequence). V gave up 3 bases and J gave up 5 bases, with 11 bases separating them. The specimen sequenced was memory CD8+ T cells sorted from blood. Documented subset: CD45RO+ cells pooled with CCR7-negative TemRA cells. The clonotype was recovered from a woman aged 25 to 45 in good health. This chain connects TRBV30 to TRBJ1-6; D is ambiguous. CDR3 bases: TGTGCCTGGAGCGGACTCCTACATAATTCACCCCTCCACTTT. Translation: CAWSGLLHNSPLHF.